Each of the 8 T cell receptor beta chains below was sequenced from the same sample in a study of identical twins. TCRdb recomputed calls from the 5' RACE reads with MiXCR, one row per CDR3 protein. The sample carries 600,000 to 800,000 distinct CDR3 sequences, around 20% recorded once. This same sample was also part of a study on T cells expressing NK-cell markers.

The source material was PBMCs. Receptor source: a woman aged 18-35 years in good health.

This chain joins TRBV5-1 and TRBJ2-3, with D possibly TRBD2 on 7 matching bases. The CDR3 totals 16 residues. Germline V gives CDR1 SGHRS, CDR2 YFSETQ. With 3 bases removed from V and 2 bases from J, the gap between germline ends came to 16 bases. The CDR3 is CASSSRGAGATDTQYF. For the CDR3, the DNA is TGCGCCAGCAGCTCGCGTGGGGCGGGGGCCACAGATACGCAGTATTTT.

The V gene is TRBV5-1, the J gene TRBJ2-3; 7 bases line up with TRBD1. CDR1 and CDR2 from the germline V gene are SGHRS and YFSETQ. V trimming: 3 bases; J trimming: 5 bases; junction bases outside the gene matches: 9. The CDR3 contains 15 residues. The CDR3 DNA sequence: TGCGCCAGCAGCTCCCGACAGGGTGAGGGAGATACGCAGTATTTT. It translates to CASSSRQGEGDTQYF.

The V and J genes are TRBV3-1 and TRBJ2-1, with 8 bases aligning to TRBD2. CDR1 is LGHDT and CDR2 is YNNKEL in the germline V gene (reference sequence). This CDR3 contains 17 residues. The trim removed 0 bases at V and 9 bases at J, leaving 13 bases unmatched. CDR3 protein: CASSQEFSGLAAAEQFF. CDR3 sequence (DNA): TGTGCCAGCAGCCAAGAATTTTCAGGACTAGCCGCGGCTGAGCAGTTCTTC.

This clonotype was observed a handful of times. The chain has TRBV24-1 and TRBJ2-5; the D gene is possibly TRBD1 (6 bases). The CDR3 sequence is 16 residues long. Germline V gives CDR1 KGHDR, CDR2 SFDVKD. With 4 bases removed from V and 0 bases from J, the gap between germline ends came to 14 bases. For the CDR3, the DNA is TGTGCCACCAGTGACAGCTCCGGGACAAACCAAGAGACCCAGTACTTC. Translation gives CATSDSSGTNQETQYF.

The chain has TRBV12-3 or TRBV12-4 and TRBJ2-7, with 7 bases identical to TRBD2. V shed 6 bases and J 7 bases; nucleotides not matched to a gene: 9. There are 13 residues in the CDR3. The CDR3 is CASRRETAGEQYF. The CDR3 nucleotides read TGTGCCAGCAGGCGTGAGACAGCGGGGGAGCAGTACTTC.

This chain connects TRBV7-2 to TRBJ2-1, with D tentatively TRBD2 (5 bases). CDR1 is SGHTA and CDR2 is FQGNSA in the germline V gene. This CDR3 region has 17 residues. V gave up 5 bases and J gave up 0 bases, with 17 bases separating them. This chain's CDR3 is CASSGAVRKSSYNEQFF. The CDR3 bases are TGTGCCAGCAGCGGAGCGGTCCGCAAGAGCTCCTACAATGAGCAGTTCTTC.

This clonotype was detected only a few times. The chain couples TRBV4-3 to TRBJ2-2, with TRBD2 identical over 12 bases. The germline CDR1 and CDR2 sequences are LGHNA and YSLEER. V lost 1 base to trimming and J lost 6 bases; unmatched junction nucleotides: 0. The CDR3 is made up of 15 amino acids. CDR3 amino acids: CASSQGLAGAGELFF. The CDR3 DNA follows: TGCGCCAGCAGCCAAGGACTAGCGGGAGCCGGGGAGCTGTTTTTT.

This clonotype was detected many times. The chain combines TRBV21-1 with TRBJ2-7; the D call in the table, TRBD2, was not verified against the DNA. TRBV21-1 is a documented pseudogene. This CDR3 region has 19 residues. CDR3 sequence reads: CASSKGANRLAGTTYEQYF. CDR3 coding DNA: TGTGCCAGCAGCAAAGGCGCAAACCGACTAGCGGGAACGACTTACGAGCAGTACTTC.